The sample holds many counts of the clone carrying this T cell receptor beta chain. Its antigen remains unknown. With a duration under 2 months, the hyperthyroidism was newly diagnosed in patients aged 18 to 65. PBMCs came from 7.5 to 10 ml fresh peripheral blood. The data belong to a study of T cells in Graves' hyperthyroidism and ophthalmopathy. The CDR3 consists of 14 residues. CDR1 MGHRA and CDR2 YSYEKL come from the germline V gene. J gave up 7 bases and V 3 bases, and 2 bases lay outside the gene matches. RNA transcripts served as the template for amplifying TCR beta CDR3 regions. In the first-round RT-PCR of the TCR CDR3, the HTBI primer set was used. TCRdb passed the multiplex PCR reads through MiXCR, listing each CDR3 protein once. This table holds some 760,000 distinct CDR3 sequences, roughly 15% found once. Findings of the study overall: Within blood appeared most thyroid clonotypes that had expanded above 0.001.

This TCR derives from a woman aged 18 to 35 with Graves' hyperthyroidism. The sequenced sample consisted of blood. The V and J genes are TRBV4-1 and TRBJ1-5; 11 bases align to TRBD1. The CDR3 sequence is CASSQGQGGQPQHF. CDR3 nucleotide sequence: TGCGCCAGCAGCCAGGGACAGGGGGGGCAGCCCCAGCATTTT.